The rows below give T cell receptor beta chains drawn from one sample of a study of cytomegalovirus exposure and HLA in healthy donors. Profiling relied on immunoSEQ multiplex PCR, and the TCRdb table lists in-frame clones only, not all of them. The data show under 250,000 clones, with around nine tenths seen just once and 1% to 1.2% held by the top ten. Sequencing was done on a sample of PBMCs. These TCRs come from a woman younger than 35 in good health and CMV-seronegative. Both conserved end residues are part of each CDR3. The D gene is left open where the match is weak. Size is stated for part of the rows, as once, few or many counts, or as a class when the clone is expanded.

NA | NA | TRBJ2-5 | TRBV6-1 | TGTGCCAGCAGTGAAGCGGCAGAGACCCAGTACTTC | CASSEAAETQYF
few | NA | TRBJ1-2 | TRBV5-1 | TGCGCCAGCAGCCCGGGAGGCTATGGCTACACCTTC | CASSPGGYGYTF
NA | TRBD2 | TRBJ2-7 | TRBV2 | TGTGCCAGCGACCCTAGCGGGATACGGGGAGAGCAGTACTTC | CASDPSGIRGEQYF
NA | TRBD1 | TRBJ1-3 | TRBV6-1 | TGTGCCAGCAGGGAGACAGGGGGATCTGGAAACACCATATATTTT | CASRETGGSGNTIYF
NA | TRBD2 | TRBJ2-3 | TRBV5-1 | TGCGCCAGCAGCTTGACGACTAGCGGAAGAGCAGATACGCAGTATTTT | CASSLTTSGRADTQYF
once | NA | TRBJ1-1 | TRBV5-6 | TGTGCCAGCAGCTTGGGTGGGGGGACGAACACTGAAGCTTTCTTT | CASSLGGGTNTEAFF
NA | NA | TRBJ2-1 | TRBV5-1 | TGCGCCAGCAGCGACTACGAACGGACAGAAGAGAAAAATGAGCAGTTCTTC | CASSDYERTEEKNEQFF
NA | NA | TRBJ2-1 | TRBV5-6 | TGTGCCAGCAGCCCGACAGGCTACAATGAGCAGTTCTTC | CASSPTGYNEQFF
NA | TRBD2 | TRBJ2-1 | TRBV7-3 | TGTGCCAGCAGCTTAGGTATGGCTAGCGGGAAACATGAGCAGTTCTTC | CASSLGMASGKHEQFF
NA | NA | TRBJ1-3 | TRBV6-5 | TGTGCCAGCAGTTCCTGGCAGGGCGCGTGGGGAAACACCATATATTTT | CASSSWQGAWGNTIYF
NA | NA | TRBJ1-1 | TRBV6-5 | TGTGCCAGCAGTTACCAAGGCAGGGCGGTTCTAGCTTTCTTT | CASSYQGRAVLAFF
once | NA | TRBJ2-7 | TRBV29-1 | TGCAGCGTTGACCCGACTGGAGACTCCTACGAGCAGTACTTC | CSVDPTGDSYEQYF
NA | NA | TRBJ2-7 | TRBV11-3 | TGTGCCAGCAGCTTAACGGGATTGGGGTACGAGCAGTACTTC | CASSLTGLGYEQYF
NA | NA | TRBJ1-1 | TRBV4-1 | TGCGCCAGCAGCCAAGCTAGGACTGAAGCTTTCTTT | CASSQARTEAFF
NA | TRBD2 | TRBJ2-3 | TRBV27 | TGTGCCAGCGAGGCCCGACTAGCGGGTCTCACCCTCACAGATACGCAGTATTTT | CASEARLAGLTLTDTQYF
NA | TRBD1 | TRBJ2-7 | TRBV13 | TGTGCCAGCAGCCCCCGGGACAGCCTCTCCTACGAGCAGTACTTC | CASSPRDSLSYEQYF
NA | NA | TRBJ2-1 | TRBV4-1 | TGCGCCAGCAGCCAAGAAGTAAGACGGAGCTCCTACAATGAGCAGTTCTTC | CASSQEVRRSSYNEQFF
NA | TRBD1 | TRBJ1-1 | TRBV6-6 | TGTGCCACCCTGACAGGGACCGACACTGAAGCTTTCTTT | CATLTGTDTEAFF
NA | TRBD2 | TRBJ2-1 | TRBV27 | TGTGCCAGCAGTTTACTGTGGCTAGCGGGGGACAATGAGCAGTTCTTC | CASSLLWLAGDNEQFF
NA | NA | TRBJ2-1 | TRBV30 | TGTGCCTGCAATGATGTGAGAGGAGCTGACAATGAGCAGTTCTTC | CACNDVRGADNEQFF
NA | TRBD2 | TRBJ2-1 | TRBV30 | TGTGCCGCCGGACTAGCGGGAGGCTCTTACAATGAGCAGTTCTTC | CAAGLAGGSYNEQFF
NA | NA | TRBJ1-5 | TRBV27 | TGTGCCAGCAATACAGGACCCAGCAATCAGCCCCAGCATTTT | CASNTGPSNQPQHF